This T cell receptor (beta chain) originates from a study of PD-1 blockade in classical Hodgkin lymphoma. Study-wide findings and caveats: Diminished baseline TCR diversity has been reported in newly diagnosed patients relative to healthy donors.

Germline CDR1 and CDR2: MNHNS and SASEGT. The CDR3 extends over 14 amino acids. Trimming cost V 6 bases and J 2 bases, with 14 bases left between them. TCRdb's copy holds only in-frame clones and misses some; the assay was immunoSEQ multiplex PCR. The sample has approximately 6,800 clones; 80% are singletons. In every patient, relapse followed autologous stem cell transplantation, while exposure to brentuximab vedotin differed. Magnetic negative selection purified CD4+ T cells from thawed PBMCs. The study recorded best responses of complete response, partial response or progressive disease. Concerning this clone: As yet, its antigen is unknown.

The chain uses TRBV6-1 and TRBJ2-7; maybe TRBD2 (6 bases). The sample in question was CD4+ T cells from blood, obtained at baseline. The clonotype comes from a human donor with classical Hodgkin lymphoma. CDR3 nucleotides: TGTGCCAGCAGCGCCGGGACTTCCGCCTACGAGCAGTACTTC. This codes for CASSAGTSAYEQYF.